Below, 19 T cell receptor beta chains from the same sample are listed, as sequenced in a study of T cells in women clearing cervical HPV infection. Method: immunoSEQ multiplex PCR; TCRdb's copy keeps in-frame clones and lacks some. The listing records about 22,000 clones. Sequences were obtained from blood buffy coat. The source of these receptors is a woman between 18 and 69 years old with a cervical HPV16 infection that either progressed to CIN3+ or cleared (not recorded which).

Concerning this clone itself: Germline is not matched at one junction end, which may reflect a read error. The read stops 3 residues short of the end of the CDR3; the missing end is completed from the germline J gene. The V and J genes are TRBV20-1 and TRBJ2-7; TRBD2 aligns across 11 bases. Germline loops: CDR1 DFQATT, CDR2 SNEGSKA (reference sequence). This CDR3 contains 15 residues. The CDR3 is CSATSGGSGSSEQYF. CDR3 bases read: TGCAGTGCTACTAGCGGGGGGTCGGGTTCCTCCGAG.

About this clone: The CDR3 goes on 3 residues after the read ends, and that part is filled in from the germline J gene. V usage is TRBV19 and J usage is TRBJ1-2; 7 bases align to TRBD1. The CDR3 covers 14 residues. CDR1 and CDR2 (germline): LNHDA, SQIVND (reference sequence). The V gene end was trimmed by 4 bases and the J gene end by 5 bases; junction bases not matched to a gene: 7. Partial CDR3 DNA: TGTGCCAGTAGTAACCCAGGGGGTCGGTATGGC. Its protein is CASSNPGGRYG. The entire CDR3 reads CASSNPGGRYGYTF.

With respect to this clone: The DNA ends 3 residues before the CDR3 does, and the rest of the CDR3 is filled in from the germline J gene. This sequence joins TRBV5-1 and TRBJ2-6; 7 bases are a match to TRBD1. The CDR3 is 19 residues long. After removal of 2 bases from V and 0 bases from J, the junction contained 11 bases not matched to a gene. Germline V gives CDR1 SGHRS, CDR2 YFSETQ. The CDR3 bases that were read are TGCGCCAGCAGCTTTACCTCAGGGGGAGTTAGCTCTGGGGCCAACGTC. This codes for CASSFTSGGVSSGANV. The whole CDR3 reads CASSFTSGGVSSGANVLTF.

To note about this clone: The sequenced fragment ends 3 residues before the CDR3 boundary, so the rest is inferred from the germline J gene. V gene TRBV5-4 combines with J gene TRBJ2-5, with TRBD1 matching 7 bases. The CDR3 covers 13 residues. CDR1 SGHNT and CDR2 YYREEE come from the germline V gene (reference sequence). V gave up 6 bases and J gave up 5 bases; unmatched junction bases: 7. The CDR3: CASNRQGSETQYF. The part of the CDR3 DNA that was read is TGTGCCAGCAACCGACAGGGTTCGGAGACC. The complete variable domain, with remaining parts taken from reference TRBV5-4 and TRBJ2-5, reads ETGVTQSPTHLIKTRGQQVTLRCSSQSGHNTVSWYQQALGQGPQFIFQYYREEENGRGNFPPRFSGLQFPNYSSELNVNALELDDSALYLCASNRQGSETQYFGPGTRLLVL.

Regarding this clone: One junction end does not reproduce the germline sequence, and a read error may be involved. The read terminates 3 residues ahead of where the CDR3 ends, so the germline J gene completes it. The chain uses TRBV4-2 and TRBJ2-3, with D perhaps matching TRBD2 (6 bases). The CDR3 is 17 amino acids. Germline V gene lookup returns CDR1 LGHNA and CDR2 YNFKEQ. The chain's CDR3 is CASSPDWGVGATDTQYF. CDR3 DNA (partial): TGCGCCAGCAGCCCCGATTGGGGGGTAGGGGCCACAGATACG.

In the case of this clone: The read stops 3 residues short of the end of the CDR3; the missing end is completed from the germline J gene. The rearrangement joins TRBV6-2 or TRBV6-3 to TRBJ2-7, with unresolved D. Germline V gives CDR1 MNHEY, CDR2 SVGEGT. V lost 6 bases and J lost 1, with 16 bases in between. This CDR3 contains 15 residues. The covered CDR3 bases are TGTGCCAGCAGACAAACCCCAATTGCATCCTACGAG. As protein: CASRQTPIASYE. The entire CDR3 reads CASRQTPIASYEQYF.

This chain's CDR3 is CASSALGQGGKNEQYF. The CDR3 bases that were read are TGTGCCAGCAGCGCCCTAGGACAGGGTGGTAAGAACGAG. This chain links TRBV9 with TRBJ2-7; 8 nucleotides align to TRBD1. The CDR3 end falls 3 residues outside the read, so it is completed with the germline J gene. The germline V gene has CDR1 SGDLS and CDR2 YYNGEE. After removal of 3 bases from V and 5 bases from J, the junction contained 13 bases not matched to a gene. The CDR3 has 16 residues.

Comment on this clone: The CDR3 end lies 3 residues beyond the end of the read and is filled in from the germline J gene. This rearrangement joins TRBV4-1 to TRBJ2-7, with 10 bases that match TRBD2. The CDR3 sequence is 14 residues long. The germline CDR1 and CDR2 sequences are MGHRA and YSYEKL. V dropped 3 bases and J dropped 3; count of bases not matched to a gene: 2. CDR3 DNA (partial): TGCGCCAGCAGCCAGGCTAGCGGGAGCTACGAG. Translation gives CASSQASGSYE. The entire CDR3 sequence reads CASSQASGSYEQYF.

A remark on this clone: The CDR3 extends 3 residues past the end of the read, so its final part is completed from the germline J gene. V gene TRBV30 combines with J gene TRBJ2-3; 12 bases line up with TRBD2. V was pared by 4 bases and J by 1 base, with 3 bases of the junction left unmatched. Germline V gives CDR1 GTSNPN, CDR2 SVGIG (reference sequence). This CDR3 contains 15 residues. The CDR3 protein is CAWTSGRAGTDTQYF. Partial CDR3 DNA: TGTGCCTGGACTAGCGGGAGGGCCGGCACAGATACG.

Worth noting for this clone: The read is 3 residues too short to cover the CDR3 end, so that end is filled in from the germline J gene. V gene TRBV6-2 or TRBV6-3 combines with J gene TRBJ1-2, with a possible D match to TRBD1 (6 bases). Trimming shortened V by 5 bases and J by 5 bases, and 15 bases separated the two germline ends. Germline V lookup: CDR1 MNHEY, CDR2 SVGEGT. The CDR3 sequence is 14 residues long. CDR3 DNA, as far as it was read: TGTGCCAGCAGTCTAATTCGACAGGCTTATGGC. Its translation is CASSLIRQAYG. The CDR3 in full is CASSLIRQAYGYTF.

Of note for this clone: The read terminates 3 residues before the CDR3 end, so the remaining end is supplied by the germline J gene. The chain uses TRBV6-1 and TRBJ1-2; TRBD1 might be the D (6 bases). The CDR3 extends over 18 amino acids. Germline CDR1 reads MNHNS; CDR2 reads SASEGT. V lost 0 bases and J 5 bases, leaving 22 bases between the germline ends. The CDR3 bases that were read are TGTGCCAGCAGTGAAGCGCTCGCCCAATTAGGGGGAGGTTATGGC. Its protein product is CASSEALAQLGGGYG. The full CDR3 protein reads CASSEALAQLGGGYGYTF.

Turning to this clone: The CDR3 extends 3 residues past the end of the read, so its final part is completed from the germline J gene. V usage is TRBV5-1 and J usage is TRBJ2-6, with D possibly being TRBD1 (5 bases). The germline V gene encodes CDR1 SGHRS and CDR2 YFSETQ. The CDR3 sequence is 17 residues long. V shed 0 bases and J shed 1 base, with 11 bases lying between them. The sequenced CDR3 bases are TGCGCCAGCAGCTTGGGTTCAGGGAATTCTGGGGCCAACGTC. Its translation is CASSLGSGNSGANV. The entire CDR3 sequence reads CASSLGSGNSGANVLTF.

Concerning this clone itself: The read finishes 3 residues shy of the CDR3 end, and the germline J gene is used to complete it. The chain recombines TRBV14 with TRBJ1-5, with 9 nucleotides matching TRBD1. CDR1 and CDR2 from the germline V gene are SGHDN and FVKESK. Trimming at V came to 6 bases and at J to 6 bases, leaving 12 bases not matched to a gene. The length of the CDR3 is 16 residues. The CDR3 loop reads CASSQKTGGRGQPQHF. CDR3 bases read: TGTGCCAGCAGTCAAAAAACAGGGGGCCGGGGTCAGCCC.

Remarks on this clone: With the read ending 3 residues before the CDR3 end, the germline J gene is used to fill in that end. The V and J genes are TRBV7-9 and TRBJ2-3; D remains ambiguous. The CDR3 sequence is 12 residues long. Germline-derived CDR1 and CDR2 are SEHNR and FQNEAQ (reference sequence). CDR3: CASALRSETQYF. The DNA read from the CDR3 is TGTGCCAGCGCCCTTAGATCTGAGACG.

To note about this clone: The read stops 3 residues short of the end of the CDR3; the missing end is completed from the germline J gene. J is TRBJ2-5 and V is TRBV2, with D possibly TRBD1 on 6 matching bases. Trimming stripped 0 bases from V and 5 bases from J, with 10 bases between. CDR3 length: 14 amino acids. The germline CDR1 and CDR2 sequences are SNHLY and FYNNEI. CDR3 DNA (partial): TGTGCCAGCAGTGAAGCGTCAGGGGTGGAGACC. The encoded protein is CASSEASGVET. The full CDR3 reads CASSEASGVETQYF.

Concerning this clone itself: The sequenced fragment ends 3 residues before the CDR3 boundary, so the rest is inferred from the germline J gene. The chain links TRBV7-3 to TRBJ2-1; 9 nucleotides agree with TRBD2. The ends lost 5 bases at V and 5 bases at J; junction bases unmatched: 7. The CDR3 extends over 15 amino acids. Germline loops: CDR1 SGHTA, CDR2 FQGTGA. CDR3 sequence reads: CASSVLSSGNNEQFF. CDR3 DNA, as far as it was read: TGTGCCAGCAGCGTACTCTCTAGCGGGAACAATGAG. Filled out from reference TRBV7-3 and TRBJ2-1, the complete variable domain reads GAGVSQTPSNKVTEKGKYVELRCDPISGHTALYWYRQSLGQGPEFLIYFQGTGAADDSGLPNDRFFAVRPEGSVSTLKIQRTERGDSAVYLCASSVLSSGNNEQFFGPGTRLTVL.

A note on this clone: The sequenced fragment ends 3 residues before the CDR3 boundary, so the rest is inferred from the germline J gene. The V and J genes are TRBV7-3 and TRBJ2-1; 8 bases fit TRBD2. The V gene end was trimmed by 1 base and the J gene end by 4 bases; junction bases not matched to a gene: 9. The CDR3 has 17 amino acids. CDR1 and CDR2 from the germline V gene are SGHTA and FQGTGA. This CDR3 is CASSLSGGGNPYNEQFF. CDR3 DNA, as far as it was read: TGTGCCAGCAGCTTAAGTGGCGGGGGGAACCCTTACAATGAG.

About this clone: The sequence runs out 3 residues before the end of the CDR3; the remainder is reconstructed from the germline J gene. The rearrangement uses TRBV30 and TRBJ2-4, with D perhaps matching TRBD1 (6 bases). The germline V gene has CDR1 GTSNPN and CDR2 SVGIG (reference sequence). The CDR3 has 12 amino acids. Partial CDR3 DNA: TGTGCCTGGAGTCCCCAAGGACAGCTT. It yields the protein CAWSPQGQL. The full CDR3 is CAWSPQGQLQYF.

Points on this clone: The read ends 3 residues early relative to the CDR3; the germline J gene fills the gap. This rearrangement joins TRBV7-3 to TRBJ2-5, with TRBD1 matching over 7 bases. This CDR3 spans 15 amino acids. Germline trimming cut 4 bases from V and 0 bases from J; bases unmatched to any gene: 5. Per germline, CDR1 SGHTA and CDR2 FQGTGA. The covered CDR3 bases are TGTGCCAGCAGCTCGGGACAGTCTTACCAAGAGACC. The encoded protein is CASSSGQSYQET. The entire CDR3 sequence reads CASSSGQSYQETQYF.